A selection of T cell receptor beta chains follows, all from one sample in a study of cytomegalovirus exposure and HLA in healthy donors. Assay used: immunoSEQ multiplex PCR; TCRdb lists only in-frame clones, some missing. The listing contains tens of thousands of clones. Material: PBMCs. These receptors were collected from a woman in her 30s in good health and CMV-seronegative. Both conserved end residues are part of each CDR3. Fields, in order: CDR3 DNA, CDR3 protein, D gene, J gene, V gene. A D gene is named only where the DNA matches it firmly.

cdr3_nt: TGTGCCAGCTCACCATTACAGGGGGCTCCCTACGAGCAGTACTTC; cdr3_aa: CASSPLQGAPYEQYF; d_call: TRBD1; j_call: TRBJ2-7; v_call: TRBV18
cdr3_nt: TGTGCCAGCAGCTTAGCCAGGGAGACCCAGTACTTC; cdr3_aa: CASSLARETQYF; d_call: .; j_call: TRBJ2-5; v_call: TRBV7-9
cdr3_nt: TGTGCCGGGGGACAGGGAATGAGTGAGCAGTACTTC; cdr3_aa: CAGGQGMSEQYF; d_call: TRBD1; j_call: TRBJ2-7; v_call: TRBV6-1
cdr3_nt: TGTGCCAGCATCCGGGACAGGGGGCGCATTGAAGCTTTCTTT; cdr3_aa: CASIRDRGRIEAFF; d_call: TRBD1; j_call: TRBJ1-1; v_call: TRBV6-1
cdr3_nt: TGTGCCAGCAGTCGAGGACAGGGGGATACCTACGAGCAGTACTTC; cdr3_aa: CASSRGQGDTYEQYF; d_call: TRBD1; j_call: TRBJ2-7; v_call: TRBV6-5
cdr3_nt: TGTGCCTGGAGTCCGGGACTTCGGAGGAGGGAGCAGTACTTC; cdr3_aa: CAWSPGLRRREQYF; d_call: .; j_call: TRBJ2-7; v_call: TRBV30
cdr3_nt: TGCGCCACCTCCGAACTACTAGGACGCGAGCAGTACTTC; cdr3_aa: CATSELLGREQYF; d_call: .; j_call: TRBJ2-7; v_call: TRBV5-1
cdr3_nt: TGTGCCATCAGTGAGTCTCCGGGACAGAACACCGGGGAGCTGTTTTTT; cdr3_aa: CAISESPGQNTGELFF; d_call: .; j_call: TRBJ2-2; v_call: TRBV10-3
cdr3_nt: TGCGCCAGCAGCTCACACAGGGAACGAGGCGAGCAGTACTTC; cdr3_aa: CASSSHRERGEQYF; d_call: .; j_call: TRBJ2-7; v_call: TRBV4-3
cdr3_nt: TGTGCCTGGAGTTGGGGGCCAGGGACGAACACCGGGGAGCTGTTTTTT; cdr3_aa: CAWSWGPGTNTGELFF; d_call: .; j_call: TRBJ2-2; v_call: TRBV30
cdr3_nt: TGTGCCAGCAGCCTACTAGAGACCCAGTACTTC; cdr3_aa: CASSLLETQYF; d_call: .; j_call: TRBJ2-5; v_call: TRBV4-2
cdr3_nt: TGTGCCAGCACCCTGGAGTTTGCCTATGGCTACACCTTC; cdr3_aa: CASTLEFAYGYTF; d_call: .; j_call: TRBJ1-2; v_call: TRBV6-1
cdr3_nt: TGTGCCAGCAGTTTTGACTTGAGCTCCTACGAGCAGTACTTC; cdr3_aa: CASSFDLSSYEQYF; d_call: .; j_call: TRBJ2-7; v_call: TRBV28
cdr3_nt: TGTGCCAGCAGTGCTGAGGCTGCCTATGGCTACACCTTC; cdr3_aa: CASSAEAAYGYTF; d_call: .; j_call: TRBJ1-2; v_call: TRBV6-1
cdr3_nt: TGCGCCAGCAGCCAATACATTAGCGGGAGGTTAACCTACGAGCAGTACTTC; cdr3_aa: CASSQYISGRLTYEQYF; d_call: TRBD2; j_call: TRBJ2-7; v_call: TRBV4-1
cdr3_nt: TGCGCCAGCAGCCCAATAACAGGGAACTATGGCTACACCTTC; cdr3_aa: CASSPITGNYGYTF; d_call: .; j_call: TRBJ1-2; v_call: TRBV5-1
cdr3_nt: TGTGCCAGCAGTTACTCTAGCGTGAACTACGAGCAGTACTTC; cdr3_aa: CASSYSSVNYEQYF; d_call: .; j_call: TRBJ2-7; v_call: TRBV6-6
cdr3_nt: TGTGCCAGCAGTTACGGGGGGTCCTACAATGAGCAGTTCTTC; cdr3_aa: CASSYGGSYNEQFF; d_call: .; j_call: TRBJ2-1; v_call: TRBV6-6
cdr3_nt: TGTGCCAGCACCTTGCCAGGACTAGCGGGAGGGCAAGAGACCCAGTACTTC; cdr3_aa: CASTLPGLAGGQETQYF; d_call: TRBD2; j_call: TRBJ2-5; v_call: TRBV7-6
cdr3_nt: TGTGCTAGTGGTTTCGTCCCCTCGAGGTTAGCGGGAGGAGCGCGCTACAATGAGCAGTTCTTC; cdr3_aa: CASGFVPSRLAGGARYNEQFF; d_call: TRBD2; j_call: TRBJ2-1; v_call: TRBV12-5
cdr3_nt: TGTGCCTGGAATAGCGGGACCTACGAGCAGTACTTC; cdr3_aa: CAWNSGTYEQYF; d_call: TRBD2; j_call: TRBJ2-7; v_call: TRBV30
cdr3_nt: TGTGCCAGCAGCTTAGTAGGCGACCCCCGGGCCTACGAGCAGTACTTC; cdr3_aa: CASSLVGDPRAYEQYF; d_call: .; j_call: TRBJ2-7; v_call: TRBV11-2
cdr3_nt: TGTGCCAGCAGGGAGACAACAGGGGTGAATACTGAAGCTTTCTTT; cdr3_aa: CASRETTGVNTEAFF; d_call: TRBD1; j_call: TRBJ1-1; v_call: TRBV14
cdr3_nt: TGTGCCAGCTCACCGACTACAGGGAATCAGCCCCAGCATTTT; cdr3_aa: CASSPTTGNQPQHF; d_call: .; j_call: TRBJ1-5; v_call: TRBV18
cdr3_nt: TGTGCCAGCAGCTTACGAGCCAGCGGTATAGTCTACGAGCAGTACTTC; cdr3_aa: CASSLRASGIVYEQYF; d_call: .; j_call: TRBJ2-7; v_call: TRBV11-3
cdr3_nt: TGCAGCGTTGACAGCGGGACTAGCACAGATACGCAGTATTTT; cdr3_aa: CSVDSGTSTDTQYF; d_call: TRBD2; j_call: TRBJ2-3; v_call: TRBV29-1
cdr3_nt: TGTGCCAGGCGGGGAGAAAGGTATTTT; cdr3_aa: CARRGERYF; d_call: .; j_call: TRBJ2-3; v_call: TRBV5-3
cdr3_nt: TGTGCCACCTGGACAGGGTTTAATGAAAAACTGTTTTTT; cdr3_aa: CATWTGFNEKLFF; d_call: TRBD1; j_call: TRBJ1-4; v_call: TRBV6-1
cdr3_nt: TGCGCCAGCAGTGAGTCGGGACAGGTTGGTTTGTACGAGCAGTACTTC; cdr3_aa: CASSESGQVGLYEQYF; d_call: TRBD1; j_call: TRBJ2-7; v_call: TRBV10-2
cdr3_nt: TGTGCCAGTAGTCAAACTAGCGGGGACTTCGATGAGCAGTTCTTC; cdr3_aa: CASSQTSGDFDEQFF; d_call: TRBD2; j_call: TRBJ2-1; v_call: TRBV19
cdr3_nt: TGTGCCAGTAGTTCCGGGACAGTCGTTGGAAACACCATATATTTT; cdr3_aa: CASSSGTVVGNTIYF; d_call: TRBD1; j_call: TRBJ1-3; v_call: TRBV19
cdr3_nt: TGTGCCAGCAGTTTGGAGCTGAAGGCCAACGTCCTGACTTTC; cdr3_aa: CASSLELKANVLTF; d_call: .; j_call: TRBJ2-6; v_call: TRBV28
cdr3_nt: TGTGCCAGCAGTTACGGAGGAGGCCGGGGCGAGCAGTACTTC; cdr3_aa: CASSYGGGRGEQYF; d_call: .; j_call: TRBJ2-7; v_call: TRBV6-5
cdr3_nt: TGTGCCAGCAGCGAGAGCACAGATACGCAGTATTTT; cdr3_aa: CASSESTDTQYF; d_call: .; j_call: TRBJ2-3; v_call: TRBV7-9
cdr3_nt: TGTGCCAGTCGAGGAGCGGCGTTAGCCTCCTACGAGCAGTACTTC; cdr3_aa: CASRGAALASYEQYF; d_call: .; j_call: TRBJ2-7; v_call: TRBV27
cdr3_nt: TGTGCCAGCAGCTCGGGGGTTGTCTCTGGAAACACCATATATTTT; cdr3_aa: CASSSGVVSGNTIYF; d_call: .; j_call: TRBJ1-3; v_call: TRBV28
cdr3_nt: TGTGCCAGCAGCTTCCTAGCGGGCACCGGGGAGCTGTTTTTT; cdr3_aa: CASSFLAGTGELFF; d_call: TRBD2; j_call: TRBJ2-2; v_call: TRBV11-1
cdr3_nt: TGCGCCAGCAGCCGAAGATTTTCCCCCTACCGCGCGGTTACGCAGTATTTT; cdr3_aa: CASSRRFSPYRAVTQYF; d_call: .; j_call: TRBJ2-3; v_call: TRBV4-3